This T cell receptor (beta chain) was identified during a study of control samples from healthy donors and cancer patients. The CDR3 extends over 13 amino acids. The germline V gene encodes CDR1 KGHSH and CDR2 LQKENI. Trimming left V 0 bases short and J 6 bases short, with 9 bases between. Method: immunoSEQ multiplex PCR; TCRdb's copy keeps in-frame clones and lacks some. The table shows around 250,000 clones, with almost 85% occurring only once. The J gene is TRBJ2-7, the V gene TRBV18; perhaps TRBD1 as D (6 bases). The sequence derives from a woman aged 55 to 70 with lung cancer. The sequenced sample consisted of PBMCs. Here the CDR3 DNA reads TGTGCCAGCTCACCACCCACAGGGATCGAGCAGTACTTC. Amino acid sequence: CASSPPTGIEQYF.